One sample yielded the 20 T cell receptor beta chains listed below, sequenced in a study of T cells in Graves' hyperthyroidism and ophthalmopathy. RNA transcripts gave rise to amplified TCR beta CDR3 regions. HTBI primers drove first-round RT-PCR of the TCR CDR3. TCRdb reprocessed the multiplex PCR reads via MiXCR and lists one record per CDR3 protein. The sample lists about 590,000 distinct CDR3 sequences, around 16% occurring once. Sequencing was carried out using blood. These receptors came from a woman in her thirties with Graves' hyperthyroidism.

The V gene is TRBV5-1, the J gene TRBJ1-2; D unresolved. The germline V gene encodes CDR1 SGHRS and CDR2 YFSETQ. Trimming stripped 4 bases from V and 7 bases from J, with 11 bases between. CDR3 length: 12 amino acids. The CDR3 coding sequence is TGCGCCAGCAGCCTAGACGTTGTTGGCTACACCTTC. Encoded protein: CASSLDVVGYTF.

This clonotype was detected a few times. The chain uses TRBV20-1 and TRBJ1-6, with TRBD1 identical over 9 bases. The V and J ends lost 5 bases and 8 bases, in that order; junction bases with no gene match: 10. CDR3 size: 15 residues. CDR1 DFQATT and CDR2 SNEGSKA come from the germline V gene (reference sequence). CDR3 loop: CSAGRTGAGDSPLHF. The CDR3 nucleotides read TGCAGTGCTGGGCGGACAGGGGCAGGGGATTCACCCCTCCACTTT.

This clonotype was recorded many times. CDR3 in DNA: TGTGCCAGCAGTTTTTCAGGTTTAGGATCCCACGAGCAGTACTTC. This translates into CASSFSGLGSHEQYF. The chain joins TRBV27 to TRBJ2-7; D call uncertain. There are 15 residues in the CDR3. The germline V gene encodes CDR1 MNHEY and CDR2 SMNVEV (reference sequence). Trimming took 3 bases from V and 5 from J, leaving 17 bases between them.

This clonotype came up many times. The chain links TRBV27 to TRBJ2-7; TRBD2 aligns across 7 bases. The V gene end was trimmed by 2 bases and the J gene end by 2 bases; junction bases not matched to a gene: 15. The CDR3 runs 18 residues. CDR1 MNHEY and CDR2 SMNVEV come from the germline V gene (reference sequence). The CDR3 DNA follows: TGTGCCAGCAGTTTAGAGGCACCTCGCGGGAGCGGTCCCTACGAGCAGTACTTC. Encoded protein: CASSLEAPRGSGPYEQYF.

The chain employs TRBV29-1 and TRBJ2-4; D might be TRBD1 or TRBD2, each matching 7 bases. In germline, CDR1 is SQVTM, CDR2 ANQGSEA. This CDR3 comprises 15 residues. The V and J ends lost 6 bases and 1 base respectively, with 16 bases between them. The DNA for the CDR3 is TGCAGCGTGTTCACGCAGGGGGGGGCCAAAAACATTCAGTACTTC. Its protein product is CSVFTQGGAKNIQYF.

This clonotype was counted ten times or more. This chain links TRBV19 with TRBJ1-1; D call uncertain. The V end was cut by 4 bases, the J end by 3 bases, with 6 bases between. This CDR3 is built from 12 residues. The germline gives CDR1 LNHDA, CDR2 SQIVND (reference sequence). The CDR3 is CASSRWDTEAFF. Here the CDR3 DNA reads TGTGCCAGTAGTAGGTGGGACACTGAAGCTTTCTTT.

This clonotype was recorded many times. The chain uses TRBV20-1 and TRBJ2-1; 10 bases are a match to TRBD2. Germline V CDR1 and CDR2: DFQATT, SNEGSKA (reference sequence). This CDR3 is 15 amino acids long. Trimming cost V 6 bases and J 4 bases; bases outside gene matches: 9. The CDR3 DNA is TGCAGTGCGCCGTTGGCTAGCGGGAGTTACAATGAGCAGTTCTTC. Translated: CSAPLASGSYNEQFF.

This clonotype was observed a few times. The CDR3 region has the DNA TGCAGCGTGGAGGGCGGGGTCGCCTACGAGCAGTACTTC. Residues: CSVEGGVAYEQYF. The gene calls are TRBV29-1 and TRBJ2-7, with TRBD2 as a possible D gene (6 bases). Between the trimmed V and J ends, which lost 6 bases and 2 bases, there was a span of 14 bases. CDR3 length: 13 amino acids. Looked up from germline, CDR1 is SQVTM and CDR2 is ANQGSEA.

V and J are TRBV5-1 and TRBJ2-2; D is possibly TRBD1 or TRBD2 (7 bases each). The V end was cut by 0 bases, the J end by 7 bases, with 22 bases between. The CDR3 spans 18 residues. From germline, CDR1 is SGHRS and CDR2 YFSETQ. The CDR3, as DNA: TGCGCCAGCAGCTTGGCCCCCCCAGGGGGGGGTAGATTCGGGGAGCTGTTTTTT. This sequence encodes CASSLAPPGGGRFGELFF.

This clonotype has a handful of counts. The rearrangement joins TRBV12-3 or TRBV12-4 to TRBJ1-3; D unclear. CDR3 length: 14 amino acids. V lost 2 bases to trimming and J lost 0 bases, with 5 bases between them. The DNA of the CDR3 is TGTGCCAGCAGTTTAAAGGACTCTGGAAACACCATATATTTT. This codes for CASSLKDSGNTIYF.

This clonotype was observed a few times. The rearrangement joins TRBV25-1 to TRBJ2-7; 11 positions match TRBD1. Germline V gives CDR1 MGHDK, CDR2 SYGVNS. Germline trimming cut 6 bases from V and 6 bases from J; bases unmatched to any gene: 10. CDR3 length equals 15 residues. The CDR3 spells CASSDQDRGPGEQYF. DNA of the CDR3: TGTGCCAGCAGCGACCAGGACAGGGGGCCTGGCGAGCAGTACTTC.

This clonotype has a count of ten or more. The chain carries TRBV3-1 and TRBJ2-7; D unclear. CDR1 and CDR2 from the germline V gene are LGHDT and YNNKEL (reference sequence). V lost 1 base and J lost 0, with 7 bases in between. This CDR3 comprises 14 residues. CDR3 bases: TGTGCCAGCAGCCAAGGAGCAAACTCCTACGAGCAGTACTTC. This encodes CASSQGANSYEQYF.

This clonotype occurred many times. The V and J genes are TRBV2 and TRBJ2-7, with 7 bases matching TRBD1. The J segment lost 0 bases and the V segment lost 5 bases, leaving 4 bases of the junction unmatched. Germline CDR1 SNHLY, CDR2 FYNNEI. CDR3 length equals 14 residues. CDR3: CASSYRGPSYEQYF. CDR3 DNA sequence: TGTGCCAGCAGTTACAGGGGCCCCTCCTACGAGCAGTACTTC.

Concerning this clonotype itself: A much larger clone differs by one base, so this may be a read error. The V gene is TRBV20-1, the J gene TRBJ2-1; no definite D call. Germline-derived CDR1 and CDR2 are DFQATT and SNEGSKA (reference sequence). The CDR3 totals 10 residues. V was trimmed by 2 bases and J by 13 bases, leaving 9 bases between them. The CDR3 region has the DNA TGCAGTGCTAGATTGGATCGCCAGTTCTTC. It yields the protein CSARLDRQFF.

Of note for this clonotype: A far larger clone is one base from this, pointing to a likely read error. The chain recombines TRBV9 with TRBJ2-5; D gene ambiguous. Germline loops: CDR1 SGDLS, CDR2 YYNGEE. CDR3 length equals 11 residues. The CDR3 DNA sequence: TGTACCAGCAGCGTAGGAGAGACCCAGTACTTC. It translates to CTSSVGETQYF.

This clonotype was seen at least ten times. The V and J genes are TRBV20-1 and TRBJ1-1, with D maybe TRBD1 (5 bases). Germline V gene data show CDR1 as DFQATT and CDR2 as SNEGSKA (reference sequence). V dropped 5 bases and J dropped 3 bases, with 13 bases sitting between them. CDR3 length equals 13 residues. The CDR3 region has the DNA TGCAGTGCTTTTCAAAGACAGTACACTGAAGCTTTCTTT. Amino acid sequence: CSAFQRQYTEAFF.

This clonotype was seen many times. The V and J genes are TRBV30 and TRBJ2-7, with TRBD2 matching over 12 bases. The CDR3 runs to 15 residues. The germline CDR1 and CDR2 sequences are GTSNPN and SVGIG (reference sequence). V trimming: 4 bases; J trimming: 4 bases; junction bases outside the gene matches: 8. Written as DNA, the CDR3 is TGTGCCTGGACCACCTTGGGACTAGCGGGTTACGAGCAGTACTTC. Translating gives CAWTTLGLAGYEQYF.

In its sample, this clonotype was seen many times. The CDR3 sequence: CASSFSGRTPDTQYF. CDR3 coding DNA: TGTGCCAGCAGTTTTAGTGGGAGGACCCCAGATACGCAGTATTTT. This sequence joins TRBV28 and TRBJ2-3; D perhaps matches TRBD2 (6 bases). CDR1 and CDR2 (germline): MDHEN, SYDVKM. CDR3 size: 15 residues. V lost 3 bases and J 4 bases, leaving 14 bases between the germline ends.

Of note for this clonotype: A read error may account for a junction end that differs from germline. In DNA form, the CDR3 reads TGTGCCAGCAGCGCCATTCCTCAGGGTGCCGGTAATAAAAAACTGTTTTTT. Protein: CASSAIPQGAGNKKLFF. The rearrangement joins TRBV7-9 to TRBJ1-4; weak D call: TRBD1 (5 bases). The germline V gene encodes CDR1 SEHNR and CDR2 FQNEAQ (reference sequence). The CDR3 is 17 amino acids.

In its sample, this clonotype was seen many times. The chain employs TRBV30 and TRBJ1-1; perhaps TRBD1 as D (6 bases). The CDR3 contains 13 residues. Trimming took off 8 bases at V and 2 bases at J, with 15 bases between the two ends. Germline values: CDR1 GTSNPN, CDR2 SVGIG (reference sequence). CDR3 in amino acids: CARGGRSNTEAFF. CDR3 coding DNA: TGTGCCCGGGGGGGCCGGAGCAACACTGAAGCTTTCTTT.